The present T cell receptor beta chain was sequenced within a study of shared clonotypes between healthy human individuals. The CDR3 runs 14 residues. The V gene end was trimmed by 2 bases and the J gene end by 7 bases; junction bases not matched to a gene: 7. CDR1 SQVTM and CDR2 ANQGSEA come from the germline V gene. Method: immunoSEQ multiplex PCR; TCRdb's copy keeps in-frame clones and lacks some. The repertoire consists of over a million clones, with 95% to 99% occurring once and the leading ten covering roughly 0.45%. The specimen sequenced was naive CD4+ T cells sorted from blood. As for subset: CD45RA+ positively selected. The clonotype comes from a man aged 25 to 40 in good health. This chain links TRBV29-1 with TRBJ2-1, with 8 bases that match TRBD1. CDR3 sequence (DNA): TGCAGCGTTGAACCGACAGGGGTAGTGAATGAGCAGTTCTTC. Protein: CSVEPTGVVNEQFF.